These T cell receptor beta chains were read from a single sample in a study of blood T cell repertoires in COVID-19. TCRdb's table, derived via immunoSEQ multiplex PCR, lists solely in-frame clones and lacks some. The sample holds 77,000 or so clones, more than 60% seen once. Sequencing was done on a sample of peripheral blood. These receptors all stem from a woman at least 80 years old with active or convalescent COVID-19. The CDR3 runs from the conserved cysteine through the conserved F or W. Each record gives: V gene, clone size, J gene, D gene, CDR3 DNA, CDR3 protein. D genes are given only for firm matches. A clone size is listed for some rows: how often the clone was seen (once, few, many), or a class if it is expanded.

TRBV18	.	TRBJ2-2	TRBD1	TGTGCCAGCTCACGAACAGGGGGCTTCACCGGGGAGCTGTTTTTT	CASSRTGGFTGELFF
TRBV9	many	TRBJ2-5	TRBD1	TGTGCCAGCAGCGCCGGGACAGGGAGAGAGACCCAGTACTTC	CASSAGTGRETQYF
TRBV5-6	.	TRBJ1-2	TRBD1	TGTGCCAGCAGCACCGGGACAGGGGGTCGGGGCTATGGCTACACCTTC	CASSTGTGGRGYGYTF
TRBV4-3	.	TRBJ1-5	.	TGCGCCAGCAGCCTATTCATTGACAGACCCCAGCATTTT	CASSLFIDRPQHF
TRBV4-3	.	TRBJ1-4	TRBD1	TGCGCCAGCAGCCCCGGACAGGGTAGTAATGAAAAACTGTTTTTT	CASSPGQGSNEKLFF
TRBV11-2	.	TRBJ2-7	.	TGTGCCAGCAGCTTGGGGGCAGACTTCTACGAGCAGTACTTC	CASSLGADFYEQYF
TRBV6-4	.	TRBJ2-2	.	TGTGCCAGCAGTGAATTAGCGAATGGCGGGGAGCTGTTTTTT	CASSELANGGELFF
TRBV7-9	.	TRBJ2-4	TRBD1	TGTGCCAGCAGGTCACAGGGGTTGGGAAACATTCAGTACTTC	CASRSQGLGNIQYF
TRBV5-1	few	TRBJ2-2	TRBD2	TGCGCCAGCAGCCACAAGACTAGCGGCTCGAACACCGGGGAGCTGTTTTTT	CASSHKTSGSNTGELFF
TRBV30	.	TRBJ2-7	.	TGTGCCTGGAAGAGGGACATCACCTCCTACGAGCAGTACTTC	CAWKRDITSYEQYF
TRBV7-3	.	TRBJ1-2	TRBD1	TGTGCCAGCAGCTTAAACAGGGGAGACGGCTACACCTTC	CASSLNRGDGYTF
TRBV19	once	TRBJ1-5	.	TGTGCCACACCCGTGGGGGCTCGCAATCAGCCCCAGCATTTT	CATPVGARNQPQHF
TRBV2	once	TRBJ2-1	TRBD2	TGTGCCAGCAGTTACTCTGGACTAGCGGGGGTTTACAATGAGCAGTTCTTC	CASSYSGLAGVYNEQFF
TRBV19	.	TRBJ1-1	.	TGTGCCAGTACTTCAACAGAACTGAACACTGAAGCTTTCTTT	CASTSTELNTEAFF
TRBV9	.	TRBJ2-2	.	TGTGCCAGCAGCGTAGGTACAGCGAACACCGGGGAGCTGTTTTTT	CASSVGTANTGELFF
TRBV10-3	.	TRBJ1-2	.	TGTGCCATCAGCTACTCCAAGGAGGGCTACACCTTC	CAISYSKEGYTF
TRBV6-2/TRBV6-3	.	TRBJ1-5	.	TGTGCCAGCAGCCGTGACAGTAGGTACAATCAGCCCCAGCATTTT	CASSRDSRYNQPQHF
TRBV5-1	once	TRBJ1-1	TRBD1	TGCGCCAGCAGCTGGGGGACGGGACAGGGGAACACTGAAGCTTTCTTT	CASSWGTGQGNTEAFF
TRBV5-5	.	TRBJ1-1	.	TGTGCCAGCAGCTTGTTGCGGGACACTGAAGCTTTCTTT	CASSLLRDTEAFF
TRBV9	.	TRBJ2-3	.	TGTGCCAGCAGCGCCAAGGGAGTGACAGATACGCAGTATTTT	CASSAKGVTDTQYF
TRBV7-8	.	TRBJ2-7	.	TGTGCCAGCAGCTTAGACGTCGAGGACGAGCAGTACTTC	CASSLDVEDEQYF
TRBV19	.	TRBJ2-1	TRBD2	TGTGCCAGTAGTGGGCTAGCGGGGGTGGAGCAGTTCTTC	CASSGLAGVEQFF
TRBV2	.	TRBJ2-7	TRBD1	TGTGCCAGCAGTGAAACAGGACAGGGGGCGCAGGTAGACTTC	CASSETGQGAQVDF
TRBV2	.	TRBJ2-7	TRBD2	TGTGCCAGCAGCGAAAAGGGACTAGCGGGGTGGTACGAGCAGTACTTC	CASSEKGLAGWYEQYF
TRBV7-9	.	TRBJ2-7	TRBD1	TGTGCCAGCAGGCCCGACAGGGGCCACTCCTACGAGCAGTACTTC	CASRPDRGHSYEQYF
TRBV7-2	.	TRBJ1-6	.	TGTGCCAGCAGCTTATCGGCAGGGGCCAATAATTCACCCCTCCACTTT	CASSLSAGANNSPLHF